This is a list of T cell receptor beta chains from one sample in a study of blood T cell repertoires in COVID-19. TCRdb's copy holds only in-frame clones and misses some; the assay was immunoSEQ multiplex PCR. This table has 250,000 or so clones, 70% to 90% appearing once. The specimen sequenced was PBMCs or T cells enriched from blood (not recorded which). These receptors came from a woman aged 45-65 years who had been exposed to COVID-19. Each CDR3 is given without its conserved first and last residue. The order of the fields is V gene, CDR3 protein.

TRBV9	ASSKRTDKNTEAF
TRBV9	ASSASQGTTEAF
TRBV6-4	ASSVDGAGGKETQY
TRBV19	ASSSGGPYGYT
TRBV6-5	ASVEGRDYGYT
TRBV27	ASSLGQGTQPQH
TRBV12-5	ASGAPGTAF
TRBV29-1	SVEVDITDTQY
TRBV29-1	SVVQGWAGGYT
TRBV13	ASSLKGGAYDEQF
TRBV5-6	ASSAGQGTGELF
TRBV20-1	SASWQGFNQPQH
TRBV5-4	ASSRRQGNYGYT
TRBV12-3/TRBV12-4	ASRTSEGHEQY
TRBV11-2	ASSLEVEHSPLH
TRBV24-1	ATSGDRGAVPSSNQPQH
TRBV27	ASSRTPQETQY
TRBV10-3	AIQGGRDEKLF
TRBV5-4	ASSLDWYGYT
TRBV7-2	ASSLNGGVETQY
TRBV2	ASSEQTVGYGYT
TRBV28	ASSDRFFSSYNSPLH
TRBV4-3	ASSQDLLLEQY
TRBV19	ASSIDLSRRNQPQH
TRBV5-1	ASKGEAVSYEQY
TRBV5-6	ASSAVQGRATNEKLF
TRBV7-9	ASSSRGQNSYEQY
TRBV10-1	ASSTGTGNTIY
TRBV6-5	ASSTDRSEKLF
TRBV19	ASKSGGGFSGNTIY
TRBV11-2	ASSLDGGAGEKLF
TRBV3-1/TRBV3-2	ASSQGPTREKLF
TRBV3-1/TRBV3-2	ASSQGGQGDTEAF
TRBV7-2	ASSPYLSGGTGELF
TRBV2	ASSSRGWQETQY
TRBV2	ASSERTMNTEAF
TRBV2	ASSEGTGGAEPQH